This T cell receptor (beta chain) was sequenced for a study of human T cells and chemical hapten exposure (dated by TCRdb to about 2021). General notes on the study: For sensitization, 2% DPC in acetone was applied to a 2 cm by 2 cm area of upper inner arm skin. Weekly therapeutic DPC doses were additionally applied to the scalp of patients throughout the approximately 25-week study period. Patch tests used Finn chambers with 0.01% DPC on the upper back, scored after 6 days by International Contact Dermatitis Research Group standards. Most of the patients in the cohort were female, and the cohort covered alopecia areata with under or over 50% scalp involvement, alopecia totalis and alopecia universalis. The libraries were sequenced as a pool, and the TCR yield per sample differed mostly because of small variations in library volumes within the pool. In alopecia patients, the study followed how the peripheral blood TCR repertoire changed in vivo over primary and secondary sensitization to diphenylcyclopropenone (DPC), a hapten. Blood samples were taken from patients before sensitization (week 0) and at 2, 6 and about 24 weeks after DPC sensitization. About 28 alopecia patients gave blood for TCR sequencing at one to four time points (pre-sensitization, 2, 6 and 24 weeks). The study at large found these results: Alopecia, a presumed autoimmune disease, was present in all patients, so the immune response of the patients might differ from that of healthy individuals. Compared with pre-sensitization or healthy control sets, expanded TCRs formed significantly more large CDR3 similarity clusters, which is consistent with antigen-driven responses. After repeated subsampling, the strength of the expansion versus patch-test correlation and the threshold at which it became significant changed. DPC sensitization did not change the number of TCRs with a frequency above 1 in 1000, and there was no evidence of changes in global repertoire structure. Patch test score correlated positively with the number of PT1 expanded TCRs, reaching significance at thresholds 8, 16 and 32 but not at 4.

To prepare the library, RACE was applied. TCRdb names NextSeq 500 as the instrument used. During library preparation, unique molecular identifiers were attached to individual cDNA molecules so that TCRs could be counted quantitatively and reproducibly. For every blood RNA sample, sequencing covered both the TCR alpha and TCR beta chains. In the original analysis: Samples had a median of roughly 98,000 TCRs, with a range from 23,224 to 690,600. V, J and CDR3 annotation of the TCR reads was carried out using the Decombinator software suite. For the PS versus PT1 abundance plots, all samples were subsampled to the same number of TCRs (28,000). Expanded TCRs were defined as absent before sensitization and observed at least eight times at the 2-week time point. The public reads were quality trimmed at Q25 with fastp and then assembled into clones with MiXCR by TCRdb, keeping productive beta chains. Each CDR3 protein appears once, grouped with its most common genes and DNA. For this entry, the V and J calls and clone size follow TCRdb and not the study's own pipeline. For this sample there are some 90,000 distinct CDR3 sequences; roughly 11% appear just once. Clones ranked in the top ten supply about 3% of the sample.

The intended sense of this specimen's time point label: patch test 2, 6 weeks after DPC sensitization. Taken with the paper, the label for treatment or condition translates to: therapeutic diphenylcyclopropenone sensitization with weekly scalp DPC. Blood at each patch-test visit was drawn before the patch test was applied. Eligible patients were aged 18 to 70, diagnosed with alopecia, deemed suitable for DPC therapy, and excluded if pregnant. Unfractionated whole blood was collected in Tempus Blood RNA tubes, and total RNA was extracted from that blood. The germline ends are 17 bases apart after V is trimmed by 4 bases and J by 4 bases. The CDR3 contains 15 residues, cysteine and phenylalanine counted. Only the CDR3 DNA is retained, 45 bases long and in frame from the first base. CDR1 and CDR2 are drawn from the germline V gene: MGHRA, YSYEKL. In regard to this clonotype: Its recognized antigen is unknown. It has no much larger one-base neighbor in the sample; base qualities were not kept.

Sequenced material: whole blood, taken in connection with sensitization to the hapten diphenylcyclopropenone (DPC). The TCR comes from a woman in her thirties or forties with alopecia areata. Some clones in this sample may be carry-over from other donors' samples. The chain employs TRBV4-1 and TRBJ2-7, with the D gene possibly TRBD1 or TRBD2, each one fitting 6 bases. At the DNA level, the sequence is TGCGCCAGCAGCCCAGGAGGGGGTGGACGGTACGAGCAGTACTTC. Translation gives CASSPGGGGRYEQYF.